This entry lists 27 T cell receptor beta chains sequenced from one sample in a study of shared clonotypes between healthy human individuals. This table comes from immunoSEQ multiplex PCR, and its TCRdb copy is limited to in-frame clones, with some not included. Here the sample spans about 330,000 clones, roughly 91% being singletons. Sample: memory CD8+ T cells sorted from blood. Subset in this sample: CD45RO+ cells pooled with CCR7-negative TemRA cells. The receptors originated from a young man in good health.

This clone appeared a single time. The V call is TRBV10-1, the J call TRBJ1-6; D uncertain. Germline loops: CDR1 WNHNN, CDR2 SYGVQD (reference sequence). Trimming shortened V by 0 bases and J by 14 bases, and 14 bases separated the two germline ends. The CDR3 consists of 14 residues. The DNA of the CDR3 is TGCGCCAGCAGTGAGTCGAAATGGGGTAGCACCCTCCACTTT. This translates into CASSESKWGSTLHF.

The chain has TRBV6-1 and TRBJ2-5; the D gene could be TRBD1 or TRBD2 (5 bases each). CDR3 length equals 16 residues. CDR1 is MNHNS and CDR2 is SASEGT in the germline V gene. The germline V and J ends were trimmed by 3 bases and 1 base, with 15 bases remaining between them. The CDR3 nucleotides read TGTGCCAGCAGTGACGGGGCAGGAGCGGTCCAAGAGACCCAGTACTTC. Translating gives CASSDGAGAVQETQYF.

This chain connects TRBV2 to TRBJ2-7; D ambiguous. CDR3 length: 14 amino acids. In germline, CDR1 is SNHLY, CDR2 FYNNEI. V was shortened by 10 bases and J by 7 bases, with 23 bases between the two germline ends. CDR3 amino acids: CATVRASVESEQYF. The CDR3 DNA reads TGTGCCACCGTAAGGGCTAGTGTTGAGTCGGAGCAGTACTTC.

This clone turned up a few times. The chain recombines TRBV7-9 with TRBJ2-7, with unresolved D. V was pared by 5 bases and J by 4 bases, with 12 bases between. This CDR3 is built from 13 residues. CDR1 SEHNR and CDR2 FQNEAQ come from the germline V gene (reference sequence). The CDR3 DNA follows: TGTGCCAGCAGCGTCCTTGGTTGGTACGAGCAGTACTTC. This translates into CASSVLGWYEQYF.

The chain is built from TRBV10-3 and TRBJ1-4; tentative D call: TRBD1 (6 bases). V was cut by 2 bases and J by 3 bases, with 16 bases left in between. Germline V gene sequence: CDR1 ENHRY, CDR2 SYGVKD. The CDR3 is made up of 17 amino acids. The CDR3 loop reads CAISERSLGGSNEKLFF. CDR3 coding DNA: TGTGCCATCAGTGAGAGGTCGCTGGGGGGCTCTAATGAAAAACTGTTTTTT.

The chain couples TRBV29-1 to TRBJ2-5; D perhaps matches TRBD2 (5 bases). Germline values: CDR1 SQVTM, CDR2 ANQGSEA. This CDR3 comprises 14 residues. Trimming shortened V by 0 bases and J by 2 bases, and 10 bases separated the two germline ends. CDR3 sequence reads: CSVEDFGVQETQYF. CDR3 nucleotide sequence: TGCAGCGTTGAAGATTTCGGGGTACAAGAGACCCAGTACTTC.

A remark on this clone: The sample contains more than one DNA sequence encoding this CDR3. The DNA for the CDR3 is TGCGCCAGCAGCCTGACGGGACAGGGTTCCTACGAGCAGTACTTC. Amino acids: CASSLTGQGSYEQYF. The chain uses TRBV5-1 and TRBJ2-7, with 9 positions matching TRBD1. V lost 4 bases and J lost 1; bases outside the gene matches: 6. Germline V gene data show CDR1 as SGHRS and CDR2 as YFSETQ. The CDR3 runs to 15 residues.

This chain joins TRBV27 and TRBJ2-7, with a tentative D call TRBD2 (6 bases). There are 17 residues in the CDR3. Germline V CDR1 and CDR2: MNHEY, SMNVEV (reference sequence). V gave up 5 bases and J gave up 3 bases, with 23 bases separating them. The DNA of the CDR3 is TGTGCCAGCAGTCTCGGATCCCCTAGCGCTGAAGACTACGAGCAGTACTTC. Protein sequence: CASSLGSPSAEDYEQYF.

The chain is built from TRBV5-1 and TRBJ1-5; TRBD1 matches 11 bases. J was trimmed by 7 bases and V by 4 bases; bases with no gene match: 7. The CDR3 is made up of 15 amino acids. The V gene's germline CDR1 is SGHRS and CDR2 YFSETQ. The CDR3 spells CASSPGTGGGQPQHF. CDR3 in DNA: TGCGCCAGCAGCCCAGGGACAGGGGGAGGGCAGCCCCAGCATTTT.

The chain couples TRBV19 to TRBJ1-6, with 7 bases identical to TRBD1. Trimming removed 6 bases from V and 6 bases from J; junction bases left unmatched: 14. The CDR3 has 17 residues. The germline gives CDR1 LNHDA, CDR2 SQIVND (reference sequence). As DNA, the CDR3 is TGTGCCAGTAGCCTTAAGTTACGGACAGGCCGTAATTCACCCCTCCACTTT. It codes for CASSLKLRTGRNSPLHF.

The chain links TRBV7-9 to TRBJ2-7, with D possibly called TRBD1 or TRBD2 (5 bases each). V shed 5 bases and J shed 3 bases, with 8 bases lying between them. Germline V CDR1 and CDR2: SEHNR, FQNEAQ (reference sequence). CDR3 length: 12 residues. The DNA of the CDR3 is TGTGCCAGCAGCCGGGGCGACTACGAGCAGTACTTC. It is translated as CASSRGDYEQYF. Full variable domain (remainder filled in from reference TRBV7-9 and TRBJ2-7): DTGVSQNPRHKITKRGQNVTFRCDPISEHNRLYWYRQTLGQGPEFLTYFQNEAQLEKSRLLSDRFSAERPKGSFSTLEIQRTEQGDSAMYLCASSRGDYEQYFGPGTRLTVT.

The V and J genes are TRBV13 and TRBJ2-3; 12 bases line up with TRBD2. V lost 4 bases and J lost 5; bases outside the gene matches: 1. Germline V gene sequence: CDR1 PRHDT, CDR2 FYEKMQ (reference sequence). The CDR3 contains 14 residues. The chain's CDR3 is CASSSTSGRDTQYF. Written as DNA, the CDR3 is TGTGCCAGCAGCTCGACTAGCGGGAGAGATACGCAGTATTTT. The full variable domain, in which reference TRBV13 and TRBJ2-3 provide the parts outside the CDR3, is AAGVIQSPRHLIKEKRETATLKCYPIPRHDTVYWYQQGPGQDPQFLISFYEKMQSDKGSIPDRFSAQQFSDYHSELNMSSLELGDSALYFCASSSTSGRDTQYFGPGTRLTVL.

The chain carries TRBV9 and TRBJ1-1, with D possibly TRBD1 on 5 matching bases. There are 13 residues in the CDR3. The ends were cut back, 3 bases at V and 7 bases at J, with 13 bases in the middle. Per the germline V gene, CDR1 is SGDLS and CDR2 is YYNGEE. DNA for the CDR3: TGTGCCAGCAGCGACGACCAGGGATTTGAAGCTTTCTTT. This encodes CASSDDQGFEAFF.

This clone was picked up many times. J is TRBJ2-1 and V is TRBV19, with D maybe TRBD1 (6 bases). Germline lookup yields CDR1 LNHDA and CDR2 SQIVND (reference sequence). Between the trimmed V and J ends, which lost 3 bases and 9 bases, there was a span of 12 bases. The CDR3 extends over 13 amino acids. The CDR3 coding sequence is TGTGCCAGTAGTATTGGCAGGGGTTCTGAGCAGTTCTTC. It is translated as CASSIGRGSEQFF.

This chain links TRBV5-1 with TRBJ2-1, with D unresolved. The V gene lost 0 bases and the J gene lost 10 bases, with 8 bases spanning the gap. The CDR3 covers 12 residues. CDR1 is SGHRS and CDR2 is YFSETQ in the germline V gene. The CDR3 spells CASSLAGYEQFF. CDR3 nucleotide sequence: TGCGCCAGCAGCTTGGCCGGGTACGAGCAGTTCTTC.

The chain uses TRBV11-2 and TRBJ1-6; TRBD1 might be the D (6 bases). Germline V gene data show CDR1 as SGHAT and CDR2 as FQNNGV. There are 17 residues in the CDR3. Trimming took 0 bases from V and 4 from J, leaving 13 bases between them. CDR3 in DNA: TGTGCCAGCAGCTTAGATAGGTGGGGACAATATAATTCACCCCTCCACTTT. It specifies CASSLDRWGQYNSPLHF.

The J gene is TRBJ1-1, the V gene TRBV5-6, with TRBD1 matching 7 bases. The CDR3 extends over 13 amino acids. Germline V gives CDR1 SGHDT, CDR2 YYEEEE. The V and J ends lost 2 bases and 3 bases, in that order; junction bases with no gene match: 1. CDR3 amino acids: CASSFTGDTEAFF. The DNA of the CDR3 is TGTGCCAGCAGCTTTACAGGGGACACTGAAGCTTTCTTT.

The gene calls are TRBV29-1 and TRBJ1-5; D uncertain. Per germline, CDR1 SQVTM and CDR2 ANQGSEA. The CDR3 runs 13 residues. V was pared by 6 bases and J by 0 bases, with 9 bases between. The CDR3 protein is CSVETPSNQPQHF. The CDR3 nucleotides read TGCAGCGTAGAGACACCTAGCAATCAGCCCCAGCATTTT.

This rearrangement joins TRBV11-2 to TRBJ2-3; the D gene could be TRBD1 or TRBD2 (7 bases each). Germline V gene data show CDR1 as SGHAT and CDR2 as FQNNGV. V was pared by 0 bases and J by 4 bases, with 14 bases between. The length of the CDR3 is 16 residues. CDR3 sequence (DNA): TGTGCCAGCAGCTTAGAAGGACCAGGGGGGGCAGATACGCAGTATTTT. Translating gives CASSLEGPGGADTQYF.

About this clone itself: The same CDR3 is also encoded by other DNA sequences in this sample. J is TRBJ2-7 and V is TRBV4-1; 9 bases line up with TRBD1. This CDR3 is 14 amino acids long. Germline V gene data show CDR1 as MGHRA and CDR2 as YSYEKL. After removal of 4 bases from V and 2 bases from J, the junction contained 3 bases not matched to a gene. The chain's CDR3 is CASSPGQGTYEQYF. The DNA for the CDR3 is TGCGCCAGCAGCCCGGGACAGGGAACCTACGAGCAGTACTTC.

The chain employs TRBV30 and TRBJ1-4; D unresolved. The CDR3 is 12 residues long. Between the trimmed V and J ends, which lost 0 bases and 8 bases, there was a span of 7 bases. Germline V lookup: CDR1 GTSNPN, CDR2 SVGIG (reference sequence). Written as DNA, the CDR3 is TGTGCCTGGAGTGTAGCCAGGGAAAAACTGTTTTTT. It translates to CAWSVAREKLFF.

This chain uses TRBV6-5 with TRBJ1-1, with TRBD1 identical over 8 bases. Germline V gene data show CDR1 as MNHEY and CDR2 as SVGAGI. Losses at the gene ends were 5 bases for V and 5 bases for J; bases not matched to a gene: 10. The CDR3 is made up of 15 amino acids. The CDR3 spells CASSPRTGSGTEAFF. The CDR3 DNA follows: TGTGCCAGCAGTCCACGGACAGGGAGTGGTACTGAAGCTTTCTTT.

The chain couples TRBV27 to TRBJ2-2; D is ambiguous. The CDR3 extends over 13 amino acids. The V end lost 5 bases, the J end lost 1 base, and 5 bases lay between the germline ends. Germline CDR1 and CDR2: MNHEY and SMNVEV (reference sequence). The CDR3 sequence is CASSPENTGELFF. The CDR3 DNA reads TGTGCCAGCAGTCCGGAGAACACCGGGGAGCTGTTTTTT.

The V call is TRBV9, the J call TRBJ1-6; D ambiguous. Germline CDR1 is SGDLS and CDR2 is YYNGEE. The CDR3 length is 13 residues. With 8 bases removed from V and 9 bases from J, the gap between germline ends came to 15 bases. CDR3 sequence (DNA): TGTGCCAGTCGGGCTGGGATCGGTTCACCCCTCCACTTT. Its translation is CASRAGIGSPLHF.

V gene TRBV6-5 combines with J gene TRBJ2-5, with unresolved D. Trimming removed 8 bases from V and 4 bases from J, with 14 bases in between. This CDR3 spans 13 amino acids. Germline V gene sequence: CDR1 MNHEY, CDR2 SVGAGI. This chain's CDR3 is CASSFGDLETQYF. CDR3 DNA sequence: TGTGCCAGCTCCTTTGGGGATCTAGAGACCCAGTACTTC.

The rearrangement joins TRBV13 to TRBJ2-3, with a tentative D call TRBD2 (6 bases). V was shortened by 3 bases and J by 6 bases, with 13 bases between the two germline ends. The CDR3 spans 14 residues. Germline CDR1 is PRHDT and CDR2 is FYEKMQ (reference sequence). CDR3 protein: CASSFQRGWDTQYF. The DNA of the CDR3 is TGTGCCAGCAGCTTCCAACGGGGGTGGGATACGCAGTATTTT.

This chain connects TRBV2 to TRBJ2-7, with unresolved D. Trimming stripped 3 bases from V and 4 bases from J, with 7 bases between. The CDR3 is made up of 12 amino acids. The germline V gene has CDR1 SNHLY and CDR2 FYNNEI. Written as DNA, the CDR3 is TGTGCCAGCAGTGACGGCGTGTACGAGCAGTACTTC. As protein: CASSDGVYEQYF. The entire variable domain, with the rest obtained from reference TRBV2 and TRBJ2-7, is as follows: EPEVTQTPSHQVTQMGQEVILRCVPISNHLYFYWYRQILGQKVEFLVSFYNNEISEKSEIFDDQFSVERPDGSNFTLKIRSTKLEDSAMYFCASSDGVYEQYFGPGTRLTVT.